The present T cell receptor beta chain was sequenced within a study of response to subunit inactivated influenza vaccine. TCRdb itself ran the RT-PCR reads through MiXCR, one entry per CDR3 protein. The repertoire holds about 520,000 distinct CDR3 sequences, approximately 7.8% seen once, with roughly 13% in the top ten. Germline trimming cut 1 base from V and 5 bases from J; bases unmatched to any gene: 4. Germline loops: CDR1 LGHNA, CDR2 YNFKEQ. The CDR3 consists of 14 residues. There are many counts of this clonotype. The V and J genes are TRBV4-2 and TRBJ1-1, with 7 positions matching TRBD1. Sample: PBMCs from blood, taken about 24 months after vaccination. The source is a man aged 50 to 69 who received an inactivated influenza vaccine. The CDR3 sequence: CASSQGQGRTEAFF. The CDR3 region has the DNA TGTGCCAGCAGCCAAGGACAGGGAAGGACTGAAGCTTTCTTT.